The 19 T cell receptor beta chains below come from one sample, sequenced in a study of patients and donors after allogeneic stem cell transplantation. TCRdb processed the RT-PCR reads anew with MiXCR; each CDR3 protein has one entry. The sample contains about 960,000 distinct CDR3 sequences, more than 15% of which appear only once. Material for sequencing was blood, either unsorted or a sorted T cell fraction (not recorded which). These TCRs come from a human donor who was either an allogeneic HSCT recipient or a stem cell or donor lymphocyte infusion donor (not recorded which). It is not recorded whose cells these are; they may come from a transplant donor.

The V and J genes are TRBV27 and TRBJ2-4, with TRBD1 identical over 9 bases. The CDR3 extends over 13 amino acids. Losses at the gene ends were 10 bases for V and 8 bases for J; bases not matched to a gene: 9. In germline, CDR1 is MNHEY, CDR2 SMNVEV (reference sequence). CDR3 in DNA: TGTGCCACCATGGGACAGGGCCTATACATTCAGTACTTC. It translates to CATMGQGLYIQYF.

This clonotype was detected a few times. The genes are TRBV4-2 and TRBJ2-7, with 8 bases identical to TRBD2. V shed 5 bases and J 3 bases; nucleotides not matched to a gene: 12. The CDR3 is 16 residues long. CDR1 is LGHNA and CDR2 is YNFKEQ in the germline V gene. This CDR3 is CASSAPAGGEDYEQYF. CDR3 DNA: TGTGCCAGCAGCGCGCCCGCGGGGGGTGAGGACTACGAGCAGTACTTC.

The chain uses TRBV20-1 and TRBJ2-1, with a possible D match to TRBD2 (5 bases). Trimming removed 3 bases from V and 9 bases from J, with 9 bases in between. Germline V lookup: CDR1 DFQATT, CDR2 SNEGSKA (reference sequence). The CDR3 is made up of 11 amino acids. CDR3 coding DNA: TGCAGTGCTAGTAGACGGGGTGAGCAGTTCTTC. This sequence encodes CSASRRGEQFF.

The sample holds many counts of this clonotype. The chain joins TRBV12-3 or TRBV12-4 to TRBJ2-1, with D perhaps matching TRBD2 (5 bases). The V end lost 2 bases, the J end lost 14 bases, and 10 bases lay between the germline ends. This CDR3 spans 11 amino acids. CDR3 nucleotide sequence: TGTGCCAGCAGTTTAAAACTAGGCGAGTTCTTC. Its translation: CASSLKLGEFF.

This clonotype has more than one count but fewer than ten. This sequence joins TRBV20-1 and TRBJ2-3, with 12 bases that match TRBD2. Trimming took 4 bases from V and 2 from J; bases not matched to a gene: 4. The CDR3 loop spans 15 amino acids. Looked up from germline, CDR1 is DFQATT and CDR2 is SNEGSKA (reference sequence). Written as DNA, the CDR3 is TGCAGTGCTACCCGGACTAGCGGGACCACAGATACGCAGTATTTT. It translates to CSATRTSGTTDTQYF.

The rearrangement links TRBV5-1 to TRBJ2-4; D may be TRBD2 (5 bases). Deletions cut 0 bases from V and 6 bases from J, with 16 bases between. The CDR3 loop spans 16 amino acids. Germline CDR1 and CDR2: SGHRS and YFSETQ. For the CDR3, the DNA is TGCGCCAGCAGCTTGGAATCTACGGGGAAGGGAAACATTCAGTACTTC. Its protein product is CASSLESTGKGNIQYF.

This chain connects TRBV7-8 to TRBJ2-7; a possible D gene is TRBD2 (7 bases). Trimming took off 7 bases at V and 5 bases at J, with 21 bases between the two ends. CDR1 is SGHVS, CDR2 FQNEAQ, per germline. This CDR3 is built from 15 residues. CDR3 nucleotides: TGTGCCAGCACCCTTGGGGGGGGGCCTGGAAACGAGCAGTACTTC. This gives the protein CASTLGGGPGNEQYF.

This clonotype was observed a few times. The junction and the germline gene differ at one end; a read error may be behind it. This chain links TRBV2 with TRBJ2-1; the D gene is possibly TRBD2 (5 bases). CDR1 and CDR2 (germline): SNHLY, FYNNEI. The CDR3 totals 12 residues. The CDR3 is CASSEGTLIGEF. DNA for the CDR3: TGTGCCAGCAGTGAAGGCACCCTAATTGGGGAGTTC.

The chain uses TRBV15 and TRBJ1-2; 9 bases map to TRBD1. CDR1 is LNHNV, CDR2 YYDKDF, per germline (reference sequence). The CDR3 runs 16 residues. The junction had 7 bases not matched to a gene; V was cut back by 1 base and J by 4 bases. CDR3 residues: CATSRGSGTGLYGYTF. DNA for the CDR3: TGTGCCACCAGCAGAGGAAGCGGGACAGGGCTCTATGGCTACACCTTC.

This clonotype has a handful of counts. This chain joins TRBV20-1 and TRBJ1-6; the D is unclear. V dropped 4 bases and J dropped 11 bases, with 9 bases sitting between them. Germline V gene sequence: CDR1 DFQATT, CDR2 SNEGSKA (reference sequence). The CDR3 is 11 amino acids. The CDR3 coding sequence is TGCAGTGCTACCAGGTTGGCACCCCTCCACTTT. Its translation is CSATRLAPLHF.

J is TRBJ1-1 and V is TRBV7-9, with 8 nucleotides matching TRBD1. Germline CDR1 SEHNR, CDR2 FQNEAQ (reference sequence). Unmatched junction bases numbered 6, after V lost 2 bases and J lost 4 bases. The CDR3 is made up of 15 amino acids. The CDR3 region is CASSLPRGQGTEAFF. CDR3 coding DNA: TGTGCCAGCAGCTTACCCAGGGGGCAGGGCACTGAAGCTTTCTTT.

The chain uses TRBV20-1 and TRBJ2-3; no clear D gene. The germline V gene has CDR1 DFQATT and CDR2 SNEGSKA (reference sequence). The CDR3 is 11 amino acids. V lost 6 bases and J lost 1, with 5 bases in between. The CDR3 is CSAIGTDTQYF. CDR3 in DNA: TGCAGTGCGATTGGCACAGATACGCAGTATTTT.

This clonotype occurred a few times. The V and J genes are TRBV5-6 and TRBJ2-7; D might be TRBD1 or TRBD2, each matching 5 bases. V was trimmed by 3 bases and J by 5 bases, leaving 12 bases between them. Germline V gives CDR1 SGHDT, CDR2 YYEEEE. This CDR3 spans 13 amino acids. CDR3 sequence (DNA): TGTGCCAGCAGCTCCGGGACCACGGACGAGCAGTACTTC. Translated: CASSSGTTDEQYF. The full variable domain, completed using reference TRBV5-6 and TRBJ2-7, is DAGVTQSPTHLIKTRGQQVTLRCSPKSGHDTVSWYQQALGQGPQFIFQYYEEEERQRGNFPDRFSGHQFPNYSSELNVNALLLGDSALYLCASSSGTTDEQYFGPGTRLTVT.

This clonotype occurred a few times. V usage is TRBV7-6 and J usage is TRBJ2-1, with a tentative D call TRBD1 (5 bases). There are 16 residues in the CDR3. Germline CDR1 reads SGHVS; CDR2 reads FNYEAQ. Trimming shortened V by 5 bases and J by 0 bases, and 14 bases separated the two germline ends. CDR3 DNA: TGTGCCAGCAGCGACAGACGGATTAGCTCCTACAATGAGCAGTTCTTC. The encoded protein is CASSDRRISSYNEQFF.

Only a few counts were recorded for this clonotype. The chain couples TRBV12-3 or TRBV12-4 to TRBJ2-7; no clear D. The CDR3 extends over 13 amino acids. V shed 5 bases and J shed 6 bases, with 14 bases lying between them. DNA of the CDR3: TGTGCCAGCAGTGGGCTCACGGTCGCCGAGCAGTACTTC. It is translated as CASSGLTVAEQYF.

This clonotype was detected only a few times. The chain employs TRBV2 and TRBJ2-2; 8 positions agree with TRBD2. Trimming took 4 bases from V and 6 from J; bases not matched to a gene: 7. The germline gives CDR1 SNHLY, CDR2 FYNNEI. The CDR3 extends over 15 amino acids. CDR3 DNA sequence: TGTGCCAGCAGTGGAGCGGGAGCATGGGCCGGGGAGCTGTTTTTT. This sequence encodes CASSGAGAWAGELFF.

V usage is TRBV15 and J usage is TRBJ2-6, with D perhaps matching TRBD2 (6 bases). The CDR3 totals 16 residues. CDR1 and CDR2 from the germline V gene are LNHNV and YYDKDF (reference sequence). V was cut by 5 bases and J by 2 bases, with 13 bases left in between. CDR3 nucleotides: TGTGCCACCAGCTGGGGCGGGGTGACTGGGGCCAACGTCCTGACTTTC. It encodes CATSWGGVTGANVLTF.

This sequence joins TRBV12-3 or TRBV12-4 and TRBJ2-3; TRBD2 agrees at 12 bases. The CDR3 has 19 amino acids. The J segment lost 7 bases and the V segment lost 5 bases, leaving 19 bases of the junction unmatched. In DNA, the CDR3 is TGTGCCAGCAGTGACCTTCTGGCTAGCGGGAGGGCCGAGTACCATACGCAGTATTTT. Translating it yields CASSDLLASGRAEYHTQYF.

This clonotype was observed at least ten times. The chain has TRBV27 and TRBJ2-2; 7 nucleotides align to TRBD2. The CDR3 covers 16 residues. V dropped 4 bases and J dropped 4; count of bases not matched to a gene: 9. Germline V CDR1 and CDR2: MNHEY, SMNVEV (reference sequence). The CDR3 DNA is TGTGCCAGCAGTTCCGGACTAGGAGTTGGCACCGGGGAGCTGTTTTTT. Translation gives CASSSGLGVGTGELFF.